Listed below are T cell receptor beta chains from one sample, sequenced in a study of cytomegalovirus exposure and HLA in healthy donors. Profiling relied on immunoSEQ multiplex PCR, and the TCRdb table lists in-frame clones only, not all of them. The table records 100,000 to 150,000 clones, roughly 80% of them present only once. Sequencing input: PBMCs. These receptors were obtained from a woman aged 40 to 55 in good health and CMV-seronegative. Both conserved end residues are part of each CDR3. Fields, in order: CDR3 protein, CDR3 DNA, V gene, D gene, clone size, J gene. A D gene is named only where the DNA matches it firmly. The size of a clone is reported for some rows only, either as once, few or many, or as a class for expanded clones.

CASSQDGTGGYNEQFF | TGTGCCAGCAGCCAAGATGGGACAGGGGGCTACAATGAGCAGTTCTTC | TRBV11-2 | TRBD1 | few | TRBJ2-1
CASSHTTGGDGELFF | TGCGCCAGCTCGCATACGACAGGGGGCGACGGGGAGCTGTTTTTT | TRBV5-1 | TRBD1 | - | TRBJ2-2
CASTRQGTDTQYF | TGTGCCAGCACCAGACAGGGCACAGATACGCAGTATTTT | TRBV28 | - | once | TRBJ2-3
CASSPTRQGNTEAFF | TGTGCCAGCTCACCAACCCGCCAGGGGAACACTGAAGCTTTCTTT | TRBV18 | - | few | TRBJ1-1
CASSYSRTHTEAFF | TGTGCCAGCAGTTACTCCAGGACACACACTGAAGCTTTCTTT | TRBV6-5 | - | - | TRBJ1-1
CASSFNLQGVHSYEQYF | TGTGCCAGCAGTTTTAATCTCCAGGGGGTTCACTCCTACGAGCAGTACTTC | TRBV28 | TRBD1 | once | TRBJ2-7
CATRGGANTEAFF | TGTGCCACCAGGGGGGGGGCGAACACTGAAGCTTTCTTT | TRBV10-3 | TRBD1 | few | TRBJ1-1
CASSTTRAGAPYEQYF | TGTGCCAGCAGTACGACCCGAGCGGGAGCCCCCTACGAGCAGTACTTC | TRBV28 | TRBD2 | - | TRBJ2-7
CASTSFGREITYEQYF | TGTGCCAGCACCTCTTTCGGACGGGAGATTACCTACGAGCAGTACTTC | TRBV28 | - | - | TRBJ2-7
CASRTGTGGRPMNTEAFF | TGTGCCAGCAGAACTGGGACAGGGGGCCGGCCCATGAACACTGAAGCTTTCTTT | TRBV27 | TRBD1 | - | TRBJ1-1
CASSSYRVIYF | TGTGCCAGCAGTTCCTACAGGGTGATATACTTC | TRBV28 | - | - | TRBJ2-7
CAISSTGGRDQPQHF | TGTGCCATCAGTTCGACGGGAGGGAGGGATCAGCCCCAGCATTTT | TRBV10-3 | - | few | TRBJ1-5
CASSATLTSGSGNEQFF | TGTGCCAGCTCAGCGACCTTAACTAGCGGGAGTGGCAATGAGCAGTTCTTC | TRBV18 | TRBD2 | - | TRBJ2-1
CASRYKGGHYGYTF | TGTGCCAGCAGGTATAAAGGGGGACACTATGGCTACACCTTC | TRBV28 | - | - | TRBJ1-2
CASGPPRGNEQFF | TGTGCTAGTGGTCCCCCCCGGGGAAATGAGCAGTTCTTC | TRBV12-5 | - | few | TRBJ2-1
CASSLRGILTRNEQFF | TGTGCCAGCAGCCTCAGGGGAATCCTTACACGCAATGAGCAGTTCTTC | TRBV5-8 | - | - | TRBJ2-1
CASSPSRTGELFF | TGTGCCAGCAGCCCCTCTCGCACCGGGGAGCTGTTTTTT | TRBV7-2 | - | - | TRBJ2-2
CASSAGNSGYTF | TGTGCCAGCAGTGCCGGGAACTCTGGCTACACCTTC | TRBV28 | - | - | TRBJ1-2
CASSLPGNEAFF | TGCGCCAGCAGCTTGCCGGGGAATGAAGCTTTCTTT | TRBV5-1 | - | - | TRBJ1-1
CASSHPGRGDTQYF | TGCGCCAGCAGCCATCCCGGGAGGGGTGATACGCAGTATTTT | TRBV4-1 | TRBD2 | - | TRBJ2-3
CASSQPVGGGEQYF | TGCGCCAGCAGCCAGCCAGTAGGGGGCGGAGAGCAGTACTTC | TRBV4-1 | TRBD1 | few | TRBJ2-7
CASTNRQGDGYTF | TGTGCCAGCACCAATCGACAGGGGGACGGCTACACCTTC | TRBV6-5 | TRBD1 | - | TRBJ1-2
CASSRPPVGQGYEQYF | TGTGCCAGCAGTCGACCCCCCGTTGGACAGGGCTACGAGCAGTACTTC | TRBV27 | TRBD1 | few | TRBJ2-7
CASSGSRQETQYF | TGTGCCAGCAGCGGGAGTAGGCAAGAGACCCAGTACTTC | TRBV7-2 | - | few | TRBJ2-5
CASSLGGGGYTEAFF | TGTGCCAGCAGCTTAGGGGGAGGGGGGTACACTGAAGCTTTCTTT | TRBV7-9 | - | - | TRBJ1-1
CASSLVLAGAGELFF | TGTGCCAGCAGCTTAGTACTAGCGGGAGCCGGGGAGCTGTTTTTT | TRBV7-2 | TRBD2 | - | TRBJ2-2
CASSLAPWRAAGNIQYF | TGTGCCAGCAGCTTGGCCCCCTGGCGGGCGGCGGGAAACATTCAGTACTTC | TRBV5-4 | - | - | TRBJ2-4
CASTLRQGLTYEQYF | TGTGCCAGCACCCTTAGACAGGGGCTTACCTACGAGCAGTACTTC | TRBV28 | TRBD1 | - | TRBJ2-7
CSSSLVSRGTGELFF | TGTTCCAGCAGCTTAGTTAGCCGGGGCACCGGGGAGCTGTTTTTT | TRBV7-9 | - | once | TRBJ2-2
CASSVEVDKSEQYF | TGTGCCAGCAGCGTAGAGGTGGACAAGTCCGAGCAGTACTTC | TRBV9 | - | - | TRBJ2-7
CASSLGAPLSYEQYF | TGTGCCAGCAGCTTGGGGGCGCCCCTCTCCTACGAGCAGTACTTC | TRBV5-4 | - | - | TRBJ2-7
CASSIRTDSNQPQHF | TGTGCCAGTAGTATTCGAACAGATAGCAATCAGCCCCAGCATTTT | TRBV19 | - | - | TRBJ1-5
CASSLATNTGELFF | TGTGCCAGCAGCTTGGCAACGAACACCGGGGAGCTGTTTTTT | TRBV5-5 | - | - | TRBJ2-2
CASSLAGVGNIQYF | TGTGCCAGCAGCTTGGCCGGGGTGGGTAACATTCAGTACTTC | TRBV5-4 | - | - | TRBJ2-4
CASSPRRYTEAFF | TGTGCCAGCAGCCCTCGCCGGTACACTGAAGCTTTCTTT | TRBV5-5 | - | - | TRBJ1-1
CASSFRSGGREQYF | TGTGCCAGCAGTTTTCGGAGCGGCGGGAGAGAGCAGTACTTC | TRBV28 | TRBD2 | once | TRBJ2-7
CATSRGRSGRSSEFF | TGTGCCACCAGCAGAGGCAGGAGCGGGAGGAGTTCTGAGTTCTTC | TRBV15 | TRBD2 | - | TRBJ2-1
CASSLLGGRDTQYF | TGTGCCAGCAGCTTACTGGGCGGGCGAGATACGCAGTATTTT | TRBV7-3 | - | - | TRBJ2-3
CASRGTGIYEQYF | TGTGCGAGCAGGGGGACAGGAATATACGAGCAGTACTTC | TRBV2 | TRBD1 | - | TRBJ2-7
CASSEQGAEGYTF | TGTGCCAGCAGTGAACAGGGGGCAGAGGGCTACACCTTC | TRBV27 | TRBD1 | - | TRBJ1-2
CASSLAGANDYGYTF | TGTGCCAGCAGTCTCGCAGGGGCGAATGACTATGGCTACACCTTC | TRBV28 | - | - | TRBJ1-2
CATSRDRMAGATDTQYF | TGTGCCACCAGCAGAGATCGAATGGCGGGAGCCACAGATACGCAGTATTTT | TRBV15 | TRBD2 | - | TRBJ2-3
CASSSLVGYQETQYF | TGTGCCAGCAGTTCCCTGGTGGGCTATCAAGAGACCCAGTACTTC | TRBV28 | - | - | TRBJ2-5
CASSKQQGIDGYTF | TGTGCCAGTAGTAAACAACAGGGGATAGATGGCTACACCTTC | TRBV19 | TRBD1 | - | TRBJ1-2
CASSGVIGFGRRAEAFF | TGCGCCAGCAGCGGAGTTATAGGGTTTGGCCGGAGGGCTGAAGCTTTCTTT | TRBV4-1 | - | - | TRBJ1-1